This T cell receptor (beta chain) was identified in a study of blood T cell repertoires in COVID-19. Study at large: Samples came from the United States, Italy and Spain, spanning acute and convalescent COVID-19. PBMCs, B-cell-depleted T cells, or T cells provided the cDNA or gDNA that made up the material.

As originally analysed: Estimation of nucleated cell counts relied on the amplification of reference gene primers. Profiled with immunoSEQ multiplex PCR; TCRdb holds only in-frame clones, not every one. V, J and clone size reflect that table, while D and trimming were determined from the DNA. This sample has fewer than 400,000 clones, with approximately 86% found just once. The sample consisted of peripheral blood. The clonotype comes from a human donor in a cohort sampled during active COVID-19.

The CDR3 region is CASMYRGNNSPLHF. In DNA form, the CDR3 reads TGTGCCAGCATGTACAGGGGCAATAATTCACCCCTCCACTTT. The chain links TRBV6-5 to TRBJ1-6, with 7 bases identical to TRBD1. There are 14 residues in the CDR3. Germline values: CDR1 MNHEY, CDR2 SVGAGI. Trimming at V came to 7 bases and at J to 5 bases, leaving 5 bases not matched to a gene.